This paragraph reports one T cell receptor beta chain. The sample originates from a study of T cells expressing NK-cell markers. Reprocessing the 5' RACE reads, TCRdb reports a single entry for every CDR3 protein and omits DNA. Listed are roughly 390,000 distinct CDR3 sequences; under 6.5% falls within the top ten. Germline values: CDR1 SGHVS, CDR2 FQNEAQ. CDR3 length: 15 residues. The clonotype comes from a man between 18 and 69 years old in good health. Sequencing was performed on blood T cells: a sorted CD56 or NKG2C T cell subset, CD4+ or CD8+ T cells, or bulk PBMC T cells (not recorded which). The chain joins TRBV7-8 to TRBJ1-5; TCRdb gives TRBD1 as the D gene, but with no DNA this cannot be confirmed. Here the CDR3 reads CASSGRTVSNQPQHF.